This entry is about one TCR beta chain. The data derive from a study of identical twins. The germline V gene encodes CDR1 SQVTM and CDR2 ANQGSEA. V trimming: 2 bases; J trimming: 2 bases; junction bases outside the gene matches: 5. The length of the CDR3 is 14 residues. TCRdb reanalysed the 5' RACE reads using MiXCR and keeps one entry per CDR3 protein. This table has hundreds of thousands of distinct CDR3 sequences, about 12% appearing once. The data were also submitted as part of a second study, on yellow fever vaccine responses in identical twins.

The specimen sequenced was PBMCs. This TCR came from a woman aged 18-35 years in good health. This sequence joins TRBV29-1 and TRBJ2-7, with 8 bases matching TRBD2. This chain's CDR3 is CSVEKAGVTYEQYF. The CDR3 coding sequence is TGCAGCGTTGAAAAAGCGGGAGTCACCTACGAGCAGTACTTC.